One T cell receptor beta chain is described in this entry. Its target antigen remains unknown. Per-nucleotide qualities are absent, and no much larger clonotype sits a single base away. For CDR1 and CDR2, the germline V gene lists SGHRS and YFSETQ. Counted from cysteine to phenylalanine, this CDR3 has 15 amino acids. Only the CDR3 part of the read is kept: 45 bases, read in frame from the first base. After removal of 8 bases from V and 0 bases from J, the junction retains 4 bases not matched to a gene. The data derive from a study of radiation and T cells in renal cell carcinoma (dated by TCRdb to the early 2020s). For context, the study as a whole: The samples were drawn from a clinical trial, where primary renal cell carcinomas were treated with 15 Gy of stereotactic body radiation therapy and then removed by nephrectomy 4 weeks afterward. A total of approximately 3,800,000 unique CDR3 nucleotide sequences, encoding roughly 3,000,000 unique CDR3 amino acid sequences, were found across all 50 or so samples. In total, about 51 samples underwent TCR beta sequencing: some 25 tumors plus 27 peripheral blood samples.

The immunoSEQ kit was used, according to the manufacturer's recommendations, to generate TCR beta libraries from genomic DNA. Library preparation used a first multiplex PCR with proprietary primers, then a second PCR adding unique barcodes, with bead cleanups after each round. Each sample batch included a kit-provided positive control reaction and a negative control reaction. The final libraries underwent checking on an Agilent 4200 TapeStation D1000 ScreenTape, volumetric pooling, and quantification by qPCR. Sequencing ran on an Illumina NextSeq500 with a MidOutput 150-cycle cartridge, using 156 Read1 and 15 Index1 cycles with kit custom primers. The pooled library was loaded at about 0.93 pM with around 20% PhiX control spiked in. Per the source publication's procedure: Vendor-processed data were analyzed in R, with a clonotype defined as all T cells sharing the same CDR3 nucleotide sequence. For clone abundance analyses, frequencies were normalized to the 10,000 most abundant clones in each sample. Public T cell clones, averaging fewer than five per sample, were removed before analysis. Tumor-enriched clonotypes and baseline blood-enriched clonotypes were defined as those with an abundance difference of at least 32-fold between compartments. A beta-binomial differential abundance model was used to identify clonotypes that expanded or contracted between blood time points. The Baroni-Urbani and Buser coefficient was used to measure tumor-blood repertoire similarity, and groups were compared with two-tailed Wilcoxon tests in R. TCRdb limited this immuneACCESS table to in-frame rearrangements with V and J called. A share of clones is missing; checked studies link under half to unresolved V genes, and the rest is unexplained. D and trimming come from the DNA, and the V and J calls and clone size come from that table. In all, the sample holds 95,000 or so clones, and about 88% of those were seen once. The top ten clonotypes cover 6% to 9% of the sample.

Overall results and qualifications from the work: Changes in the blood repertoire were not tracked past 4 weeks after treatment. Because no pretreatment tumor biopsies were available, whether clonotypes were present in the tumor at baseline could not be determined. Top tumor clonotypes rose in blood from baseline to 2 weeks post-radiation, then contracted by 4 weeks, suggesting transient expansion of tumor-resident clones. Because the trial had a single-armed design, the trial could not examine how radiation dose or scheduling affected the TCR repertoire.

This specimen's time point label, per the study, means: baseline pretreatment blood. The treatment or condition label here, explained by the study, means: 15 Gy SBRT to primary tumor, nephrectomy 4 weeks later. To follow tumor-enriched clonotypes, serial peripheral blood was collected from radiation-treated patients at baseline and at 2 weeks and 4 weeks after SBRT. Every patient's renal cell carcinoma showed clear cell pathology. The QIAamp DNA Blood Mini Kit (Qiagen) was used to prepare genomic DNA for TCR sequencing. Only samples passing all quality control checks were included in the analyses. The chain employs TRBV5-1 and TRBJ1-5, and TRBD1 aligns with 11 junction nucleotides. The TCR was taken from a man between 45 and 60 years old with renal cell carcinoma. Sequenced material: blood, taken from a patient whose treatment included radiotherapy and nephrectomy. The nucleotide sequence reads as follows: TGCGCCAGGGGACAGGGGGGCTATAGCAATCAGCCCCAGCATTTT. Translated, this is CARGQGGYSNQPQHF.